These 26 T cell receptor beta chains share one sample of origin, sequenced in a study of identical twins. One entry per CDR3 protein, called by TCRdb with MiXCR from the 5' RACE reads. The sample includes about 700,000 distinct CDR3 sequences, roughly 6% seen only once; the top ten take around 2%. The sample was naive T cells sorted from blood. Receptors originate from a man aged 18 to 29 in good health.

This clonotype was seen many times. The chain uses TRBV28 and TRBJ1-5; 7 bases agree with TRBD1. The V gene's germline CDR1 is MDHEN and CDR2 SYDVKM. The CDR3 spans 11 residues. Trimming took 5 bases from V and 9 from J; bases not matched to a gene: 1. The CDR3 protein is CASSPGGPQHF. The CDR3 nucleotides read TGTGCCAGCAGTCCAGGGGGGCCCCAGCATTTT. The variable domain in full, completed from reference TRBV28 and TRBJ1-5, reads DVKVTQSSRYLVKRTGEKVFLECVQDMDHENMFWYRQDPGLGLRLIYFSYDVKMKEKGDIPEGYSVSREKKERFSLILESASTNQTSMYLCASSPGGPQHFGDGTRLSIL.

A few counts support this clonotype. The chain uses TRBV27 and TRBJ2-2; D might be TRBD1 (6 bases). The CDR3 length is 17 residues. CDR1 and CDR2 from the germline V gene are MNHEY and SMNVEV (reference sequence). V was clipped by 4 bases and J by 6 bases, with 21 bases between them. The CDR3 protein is CASSSSSKQGSAGELFF. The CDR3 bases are TGTGCCAGCAGTTCGAGCTCGAAACAGGGATCGGCCGGGGAGCTGTTTTTT.

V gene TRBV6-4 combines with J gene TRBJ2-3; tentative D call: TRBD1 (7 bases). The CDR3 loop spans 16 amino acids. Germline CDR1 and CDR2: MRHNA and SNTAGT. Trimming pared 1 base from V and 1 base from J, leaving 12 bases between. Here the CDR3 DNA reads TGTGCCAGCAGTGACTGGGGGGACAGTCGCACAGATACGCAGTATTTT. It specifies CASSDWGDSRTDTQYF.

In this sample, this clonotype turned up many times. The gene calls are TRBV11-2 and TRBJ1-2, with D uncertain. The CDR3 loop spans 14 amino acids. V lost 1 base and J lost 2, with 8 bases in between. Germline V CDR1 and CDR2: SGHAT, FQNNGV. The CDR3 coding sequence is TGTGCCAGCAGCTTAGGCCAGACCAACTATGGCTACACCTTC. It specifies CASSLGQTNYGYTF.

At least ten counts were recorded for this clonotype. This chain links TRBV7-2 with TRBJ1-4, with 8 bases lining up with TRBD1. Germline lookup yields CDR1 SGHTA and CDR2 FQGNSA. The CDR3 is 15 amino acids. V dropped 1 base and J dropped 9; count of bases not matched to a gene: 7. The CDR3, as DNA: TGTGCCAGCAGCTTAGATGTGACAGGGGACCAAAAACTGTTTTTT. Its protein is CASSLDVTGDQKLFF.

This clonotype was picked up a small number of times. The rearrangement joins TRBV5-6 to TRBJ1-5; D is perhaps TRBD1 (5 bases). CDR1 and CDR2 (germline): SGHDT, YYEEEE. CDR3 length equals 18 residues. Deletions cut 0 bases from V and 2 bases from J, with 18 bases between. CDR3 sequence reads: CASSLAKGREGGNQPQHF. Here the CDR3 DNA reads TGTGCCAGCAGCTTGGCCAAGGGCAGGGAGGGTGGCAATCAGCCCCAGCATTTT.

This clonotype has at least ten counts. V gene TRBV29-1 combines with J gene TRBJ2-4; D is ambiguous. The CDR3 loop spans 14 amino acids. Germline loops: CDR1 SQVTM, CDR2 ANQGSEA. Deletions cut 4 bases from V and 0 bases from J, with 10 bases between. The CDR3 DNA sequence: TGCAGCGTTGGGGGAAAACTAGCCAAAAACATTCAGTACTTC. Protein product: CSVGGKLAKNIQYF.

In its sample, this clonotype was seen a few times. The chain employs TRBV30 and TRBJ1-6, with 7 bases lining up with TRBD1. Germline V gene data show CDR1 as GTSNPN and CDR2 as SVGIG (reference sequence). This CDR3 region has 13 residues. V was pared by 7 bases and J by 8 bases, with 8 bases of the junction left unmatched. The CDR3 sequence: CASSDRIDSPLHF. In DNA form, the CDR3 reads TGTGCCTCTTCGGACAGGATAGATTCACCCCTCCACTTT.

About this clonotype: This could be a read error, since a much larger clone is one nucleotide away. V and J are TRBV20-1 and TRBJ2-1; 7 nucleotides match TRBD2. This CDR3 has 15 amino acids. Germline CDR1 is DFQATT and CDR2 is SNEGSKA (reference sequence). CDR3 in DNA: TGCAGTGCTAGAGCGATAGCGGGTCTGTACAATGAGCAGGTCTTC. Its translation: CSARAIAGLYNEQVF.

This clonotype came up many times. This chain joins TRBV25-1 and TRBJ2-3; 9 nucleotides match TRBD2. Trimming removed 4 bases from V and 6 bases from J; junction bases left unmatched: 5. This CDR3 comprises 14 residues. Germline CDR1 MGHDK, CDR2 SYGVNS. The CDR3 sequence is CASSGLAEADTQYF. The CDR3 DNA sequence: TGTGCCAGCAGTGGACTAGCGGAGGCGGATACGCAGTATTTT.

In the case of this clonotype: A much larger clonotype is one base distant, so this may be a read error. CDR3 in DNA: TGCAGCGTGGGGACCGGACAGGGGGCTTCACTCCTCCACTTT. It yields the protein CSVGTGQGASLLHF. The chain recombines TRBV29-1 with TRBJ1-6; TRBD1 agrees at 11 bases. This CDR3 has 14 amino acids. Germline-derived CDR1 and CDR2 are SQVTM and ANQGSEA.

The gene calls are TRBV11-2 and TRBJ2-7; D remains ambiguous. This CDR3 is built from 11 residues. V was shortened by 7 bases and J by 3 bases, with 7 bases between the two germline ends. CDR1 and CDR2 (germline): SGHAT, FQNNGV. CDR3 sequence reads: CASTQGYEQYF. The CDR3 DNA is TGTGCCAGCACGCAAGGCTACGAGCAGTACTTC.

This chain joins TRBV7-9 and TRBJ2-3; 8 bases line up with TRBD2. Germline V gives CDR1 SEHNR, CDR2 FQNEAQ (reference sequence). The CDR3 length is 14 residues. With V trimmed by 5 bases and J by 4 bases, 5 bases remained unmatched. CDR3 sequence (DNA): TGTGCCAGCAGCCGGGGGGGTGACTCAGATACGCAGTATTTT. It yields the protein CASSRGGDSDTQYF.

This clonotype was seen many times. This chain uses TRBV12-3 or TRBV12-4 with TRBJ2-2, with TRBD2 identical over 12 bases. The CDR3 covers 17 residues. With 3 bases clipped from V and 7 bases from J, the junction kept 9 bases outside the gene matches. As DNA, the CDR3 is TGTGCCAGCAGTTTTTCGCCTAGCGGGAGGGCCCGCGGGGAGCTGTTTTTT. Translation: CASSFSPSGRARGELFF.

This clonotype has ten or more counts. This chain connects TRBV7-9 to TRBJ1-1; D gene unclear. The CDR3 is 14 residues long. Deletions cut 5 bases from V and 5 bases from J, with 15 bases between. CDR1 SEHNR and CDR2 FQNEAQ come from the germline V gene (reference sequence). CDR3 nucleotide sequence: TGTGCCAGCAGCCCCACGGACGCGGGTACTGAAGCTTTCTTT. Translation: CASSPTDAGTEAFF.

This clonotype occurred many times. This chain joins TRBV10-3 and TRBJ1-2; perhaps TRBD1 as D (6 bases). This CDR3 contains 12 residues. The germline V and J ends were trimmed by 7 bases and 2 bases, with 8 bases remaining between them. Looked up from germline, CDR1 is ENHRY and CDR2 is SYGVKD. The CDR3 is CAITQGNYGYTF. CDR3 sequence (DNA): TGTGCCATCACCCAGGGGAACTATGGCTACACCTTC.

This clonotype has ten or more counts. The CDR3 nucleotides are TGTGCCAGCAGCTTGCGAGTCGAGCAGTACTTC. Protein sequence: CASSLRVEQYF. The V call is TRBV7-2, the J call TRBJ2-7, with no clear D. Trimming shortened V by 3 bases and J by 6 bases, and 6 bases separated the two germline ends. CDR3 length: 11 residues. Germline V gene sequence: CDR1 SGHTA, CDR2 FQGNSA.

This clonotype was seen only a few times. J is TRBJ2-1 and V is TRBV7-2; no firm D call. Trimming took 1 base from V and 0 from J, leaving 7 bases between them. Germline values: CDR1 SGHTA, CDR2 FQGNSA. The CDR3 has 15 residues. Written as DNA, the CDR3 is TGTGCCAGCAGCTTAGGTTGGGGCTCCTACAATGAGCAGTTCTTC. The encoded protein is CASSLGWGSYNEQFF.

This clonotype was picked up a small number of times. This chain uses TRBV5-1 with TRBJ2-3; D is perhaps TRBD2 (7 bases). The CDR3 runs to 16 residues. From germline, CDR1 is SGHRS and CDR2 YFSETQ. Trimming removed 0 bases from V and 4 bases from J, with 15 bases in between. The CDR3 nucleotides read TGCGCCAGCAGCTTGGGCGGGGGCACCTACGCAGATACGCAGTATTTT. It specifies CASSLGGGTYADTQYF.

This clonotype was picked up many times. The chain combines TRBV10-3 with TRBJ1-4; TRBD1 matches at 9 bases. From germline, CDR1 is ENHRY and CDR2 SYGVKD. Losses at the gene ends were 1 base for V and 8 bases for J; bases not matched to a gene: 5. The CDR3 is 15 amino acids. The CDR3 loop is CAISEWGQGSEKLFF. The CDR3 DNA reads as TGTGCCATCAGTGAGTGGGGACAGGGATCGGAAAAACTGTTTTTT.

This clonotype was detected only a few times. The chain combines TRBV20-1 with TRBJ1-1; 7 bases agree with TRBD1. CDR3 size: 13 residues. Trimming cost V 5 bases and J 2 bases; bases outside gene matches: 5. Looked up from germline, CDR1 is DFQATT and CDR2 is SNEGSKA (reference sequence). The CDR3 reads CSAQTGINTEAFF. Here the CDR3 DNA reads TGCAGTGCTCAGACAGGGATAAACACTGAAGCTTTCTTT.

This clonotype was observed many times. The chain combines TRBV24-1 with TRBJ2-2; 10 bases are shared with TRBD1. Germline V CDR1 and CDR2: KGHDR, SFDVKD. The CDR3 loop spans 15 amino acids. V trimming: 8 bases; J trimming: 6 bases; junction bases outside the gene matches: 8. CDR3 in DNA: TGTGCCACCATGACAGGGGGCGCGGGGGCCGGGGAGCTGTTTTTT. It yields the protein CATMTGGAGAGELFF.

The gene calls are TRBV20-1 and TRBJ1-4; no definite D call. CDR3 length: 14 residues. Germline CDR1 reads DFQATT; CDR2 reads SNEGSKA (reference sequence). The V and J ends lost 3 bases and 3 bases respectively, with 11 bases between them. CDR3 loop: CSASPRGANEKLFF. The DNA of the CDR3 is TGCAGTGCTAGTCCTCGTGGGGCTAATGAAAAACTGTTTTTT.

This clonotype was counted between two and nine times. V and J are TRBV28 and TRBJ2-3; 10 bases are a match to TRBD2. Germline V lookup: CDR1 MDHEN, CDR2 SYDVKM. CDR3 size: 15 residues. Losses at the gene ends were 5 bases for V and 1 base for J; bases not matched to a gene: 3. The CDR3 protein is CASSGTSVRTDTQYF. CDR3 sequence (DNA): TGTGCCAGCAGTGGGACTAGCGTTCGCACAGATACGCAGTATTTT.

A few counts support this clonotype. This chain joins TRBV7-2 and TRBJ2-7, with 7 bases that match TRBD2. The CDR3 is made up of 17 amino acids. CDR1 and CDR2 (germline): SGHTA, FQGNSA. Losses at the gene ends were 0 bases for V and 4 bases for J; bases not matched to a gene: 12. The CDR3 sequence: CASSLARTRAGYYEQYV. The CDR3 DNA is TGTGCCAGCAGCTTAGCCCGGACTAGGGCGGGTTATTACGAGCAGTACGTC.

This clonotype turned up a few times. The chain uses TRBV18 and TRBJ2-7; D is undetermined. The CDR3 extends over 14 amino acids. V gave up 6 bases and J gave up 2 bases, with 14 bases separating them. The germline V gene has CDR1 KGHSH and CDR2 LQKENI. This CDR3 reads CASSPDRRTYEQYF. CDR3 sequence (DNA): TGTGCCAGCTCTCCGGACCGCAGAACCTACGAGCAGTACTTC.